The 16 T cell receptor beta chains listed next were all sequenced from one sample in a study of T-cell reconstitution after alpha-beta-depleted transplantation in children. Unique molecular identifiers were built into the TCRbeta library. TCRdb used MiXCR to reprocess the PCR reads, holding one entry per CDR3 protein. This sample has roughly 670,000 distinct CDR3 sequences, with 10% to 15% found just once. Sequenced material: PBMCs, taken before TCRalphabeta/CD19-depleted stem cell transplant. All receptors derive from a girl aged 2 to 9 with congenital amegakaryocytic thrombocytopenia, due to receive a stem cell transplant.

This clonotype was seen at least ten times. The V gene is TRBV29-1, the J gene TRBJ2-7; 8 nucleotides agree with TRBD1. Trimming at V came to 8 bases and at J to 1 base, leaving 7 bases not matched to a gene. There are 13 residues in the CDR3. Germline loops: CDR1 SQVTM, CDR2 ANQGSEA. The CDR3 region has the DNA TGCAGCACCGCGACAGGGGTGTCCTACGAGCAGTACTTC. Protein product: CSTATGVSYEQYF.

As regards this clonotype: One base away lies a much larger clone, so this may be a sequencing read error. This chain links TRBV29-1 with TRBJ1-3; 8 bases align to TRBD1. Germline values: CDR1 SQVTM, CDR2 ANQGSEA. The CDR3 has 16 residues. The CDR3 spells CCEAGGRLVSGNTIYF. The CDR3 nucleotides read TGCTGCGAGGCAGGGGGCCGGCTAGTCTCTGGAAACACCATATATTTT.

This clonotype was observed a handful of times. V usage is TRBV28 and J usage is TRBJ1-5; 9 bases map to TRBD1. This CDR3 contains 16 residues. The V gene's germline CDR1 is MDHEN and CDR2 SYDVKM. V lost 4 bases, J lost 7 bases, and 11 bases stayed unmatched. In nucleotides, the CDR3 is TGTGCCAGCAGTTCAGGGACAGGGAGGGTTGGACAGCCCCAGCATTTT. Amino acid sequence: CASSSGTGRVGQPQHF.

The rearrangement uses TRBV7-3 and TRBJ1-6; D call uncertain. Germline V CDR1 and CDR2: SGHTA, FQGTGA. The CDR3 is made up of 15 amino acids. V was clipped by 3 bases and J by 5 bases, with 11 bases between them. The CDR3 DNA reads TGTGCCAGCAGCTTCCGGGTTGGCAATAATTCACCCCTCCACTTT. Its protein product is CASSFRVGNNSPLHF.

This clonotype was detected ten times or more. The junction and the germline gene differ at one end; a read error may be behind it. The chain links TRBV5-1 to TRBJ2-3, with a weak D call TRBD2 (6 bases). CDR1 is SGHRS and CDR2 is YFSETQ in the germline V gene. The CDR3 extends over 16 amino acids. The CDR3 is CASSLVLAGSTDTQYF. CDR3 DNA: TGTGCCAGCAGCTTAGTGTTGGCGGGATCTACAGATACGCAGTATTTT.

The sample holds a few counts of this clonotype. The V and J genes are TRBV28 and TRBJ1-5; TRBD1 is a possible D gene (6 bases). Per the germline V gene, CDR1 is MDHEN and CDR2 is SYDVKM. The V end lost 5 bases, the J end lost 2 bases, and 13 bases lay between the germline ends. CDR3 length equals 15 residues. CDR3 sequence (DNA): TGTGCCAGCAGTCCACAGGGCTCGGGCAATCAGCCCCAGCATTTT. Translated, it gives CASSPQGSGNQPQHF. The whole variable domain, filled in from reference TRBV28 and TRBJ1-5, reads DVKVTQSSRYLVKRTGEKVFLECVQDMDHENMFWYRQDPGLGLRLIYFSYDVKMKEKGDIPEGYSVSREKKERFSLILESASTNQTSMYLCASSPQGSGNQPQHFGDGTRLSIL.

The CDR3: CATRNGTTNTGELFF. The CDR3 DNA follows: TGTGCCACCAGAAACGGGACAACGAACACCGGGGAGCTGTTTTTT. The chain employs TRBV24-1 and TRBJ2-2; D perhaps matches TRBD1 (6 bases). Germline-derived CDR1 and CDR2 are KGHDR and SFDVKD. The germline V and J ends were trimmed by 7 bases and 0 bases, with 11 bases remaining between them. The CDR3 totals 15 residues.

There are many counts of this clonotype. The chain employs TRBV10-3 and TRBJ2-1; D uncertain. The V and J ends lost 3 bases and 8 bases respectively, with 8 bases between them. This CDR3 is built from 12 residues. The germline CDR1 and CDR2 sequences are ENHRY and SYGVKD. The DNA of the CDR3 is TGTGCCATCAGTGAAACTACGGATGAGCAGTTCTTC. Protein product: CAISETTDEQFF.

This clonotype was counted between two and nine times. The chain has TRBV20-1 and TRBJ2-2; TRBD2 matches 13 bases. The length of the CDR3 is 17 residues. CDR1 is DFQATT and CDR2 is SNEGSKA in the germline V gene (reference sequence). Unmatched junction bases numbered 5, after V lost 3 bases and J lost 1 base. CDR3 residues: CSARAGLAGLNTGELFF. In nucleotides, the CDR3 is TGCAGTGCTAGGGCGGGACTAGCGGGGCTGAACACCGGGGAGCTGTTTTTT.

In the case of this clonotype: The junction and the germline gene differ at one end; a read error may be behind it. CDR3: CSARGAAGADTQYF. DNA for the CDR3: TGCAGTGCCAGAGGCGCAGCGGGAGCAGATACGCAGTATTTT. The chain uses TRBV20-1 and TRBJ2-3; 8 nucleotides align to TRBD2. This CDR3 region has 14 residues. Looked up from germline, CDR1 is DFQATT and CDR2 is SNEGSKA (reference sequence).

This clonotype occurred a few times. The chain recombines TRBV2 with TRBJ2-7; D perhaps matches TRBD1 (6 bases). Per the germline V gene, CDR1 is SNHLY and CDR2 is FYNNEI. V lost 8 bases, J lost 4 bases, and 18 bases lay in between. This CDR3 region has 14 residues. CDR3 region: CASLRGEGEYEQYF. The DNA of the CDR3 is TGTGCCAGCCTCAGGGGTGAGGGAGAATACGAGCAGTACTTC. The full variable domain, with the rest looked up from reference TRBV2 and TRBJ2-7, is EPEVTQTPSHQVTQMGQEVILRCVPISNHLYFYWYRQILGQKVEFLVSFYNNEISEKSEIFDDQFSVERPDGSNFTLKIRSTKLEDSAMYFCASLRGEGEYEQYFGPGTRLTVT.

This clonotype appeared many times. The rearrangement uses TRBV12-3 or TRBV12-4 and TRBJ2-2, with unresolved D. V was trimmed by 4 bases and J by 8 bases, leaving 5 bases between them. This CDR3 is built from 11 residues. The CDR3: CASSYGGELFF. The CDR3 bases are TGTGCCAGCAGTTACGGAGGGGAGCTGTTTTTT.

The chain combines TRBV20-1 with TRBJ2-7; no definite D call. The ends were cut back, 6 bases at V and 3 bases at J, with 21 bases in the middle. CDR1 DFQATT and CDR2 SNEGSKA come from the germline V gene (reference sequence). This CDR3 has 15 residues. The CDR3 loop reads CSAPRDGLANYEQYF. CDR3 bases: TGCAGTGCCCCCCGTGACGGGTTGGCGAACTACGAGCAGTACTTC.

In its sample, this clonotype was seen many times. The chain combines TRBV5-1 with TRBJ1-1, with 9 bases that match TRBD1. The CDR3 spans 15 residues. CDR1 SGHRS and CDR2 YFSETQ come from the germline V gene. Losses at the gene ends were 4 bases for V and 5 bases for J; bases not matched to a gene: 9. The CDR3: CASSPRVTGGTEAFF. The CDR3 nucleotides are TGCGCCAGCAGCCCACGTGTGACAGGGGGGACTGAAGCTTTCTTT.

This clonotype has a count of ten or more. The rearrangement links TRBV5-6 to TRBJ2-1; 7 bases match TRBD2. Germline V lookup: CDR1 SGHDT, CDR2 YYEEEE. The trim removed 2 bases at V and 3 bases at J, leaving 5 bases unmatched. The CDR3 totals 15 residues. CDR3 region: CASSLAGTNYNEQFF. DNA for the CDR3: TGTGCCAGCAGCTTAGCGGGGACTAACTACAATGAGCAGTTCTTC.

This clonotype was counted ten times or more. The rearrangement uses TRBV28 and TRBJ1-1; D may be TRBD1 (5 bases). CDR3 length: 11 amino acids. The V gene's germline CDR1 is MDHEN and CDR2 SYDVKM. V dropped 7 bases and J dropped 8 bases, with 11 bases sitting between them. The CDR3 DNA follows: TGTGCCAGCACGACCGGGACGGAAGCTTTCTTT. Amino acids: CASTTGTEAFF.